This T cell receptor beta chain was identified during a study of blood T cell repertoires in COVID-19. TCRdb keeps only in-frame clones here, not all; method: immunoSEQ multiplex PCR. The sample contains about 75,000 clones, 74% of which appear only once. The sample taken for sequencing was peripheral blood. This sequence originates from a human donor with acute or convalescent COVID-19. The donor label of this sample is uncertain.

The CDR3 DNA reads as TGTGCCAGCAGATGGGACAGGGGTGGAGGCTACACCTTC. It yields the protein CASRWDRGGGYTF. J is TRBJ1-2 and V is TRBV6-5; 10 nucleotides match TRBD1. The ends lost 6 bases at V and 8 bases at J; junction bases unmatched: 6. The V gene's germline CDR1 is MNHEY and CDR2 SVGAGI. CDR3 size: 13 residues.